The 18 T cell receptor beta chains listed next were all sequenced from one sample in a study of blood T cell repertoires in COVID-19. Produced via immunoSEQ multiplex PCR; TCRdb's table is partial and in-frame only. The sample includes approximately 280,000 clones, approximately 90% seen only once; the top ten take 4.6%. The sequenced sample consisted of peripheral blood. Source of these receptors: a man aged 35-49 years with acute or convalescent COVID-19.

This clone was seen a few times. The chain links TRBV11-2 to TRBJ1-2; 7 bases fit TRBD1. Germline lookup yields CDR1 SGHAT and CDR2 FQNNGV. This CDR3 has 14 amino acids. V shed 5 bases, J shed 4 bases, and the junction held 7 bases outside the gene matches. The CDR3: CASSPDRVGYGYTF. The DNA of the CDR3 is TGTGCCAGCAGCCCTGACAGGGTAGGCTATGGCTACACCTTC. Filled out from reference TRBV11-2 and TRBJ1-2, the complete variable domain reads EAGVAQSPRYKIIEKRQSVAFWCNPISGHATLYWYQQILGQGPKLLIQFQNNGVVDDSQLPKDRFSAERLKGVDSTLKIQPAKLEDSAVYLCASSPDRVGYGYTFGSGTRLTVV.

The V and J genes are TRBV30 and TRBJ1-2; D unresolved. The V and J ends lost 7 bases and 6 bases respectively, with 15 bases between them. CDR3 length: 12 residues. Germline CDR1 GTSNPN, CDR2 SVGIG (reference sequence). The chain's CDR3 is CASSSRRDGYTF. DNA of the CDR3: TGTGCCTCCTCGTCCCGGAGAGATGGCTACACCTTC.

The chain has TRBV6-5 and TRBJ1-1, with D tentatively TRBD1 (6 bases). Germline V gene data show CDR1 as MNHEY and CDR2 as SVGAGI. The CDR3 is 14 residues long. V was clipped by 0 bases and J by 5 bases, with 10 bases between them. The CDR3 region is CASSYSYRETEAFF. CDR3 nucleotide sequence: TGTGCCAGCAGTTACTCCTACAGGGAAACTGAAGCTTTCTTT.

This clone showed up just once. The J gene is TRBJ1-1, the V gene TRBV7-8; D is possibly TRBD1 (6 bases). V dropped 2 bases and J dropped 0 bases, with 16 bases sitting between them. There are 17 residues in the CDR3. CDR1 is SGHVS and CDR2 is FQNEAQ in the germline V gene. This chain's CDR3 is CASSLLASGAMNTEAFF. CDR3 bases: TGTGCCAGCAGCTTACTCGCGTCAGGGGCCATGAACACTGAAGCTTTCTTT.

The chain carries TRBV11-2 and TRBJ1-2, with D maybe TRBD1 (6 bases). The CDR3 totals 13 residues. V dropped 5 bases and J dropped 4 bases, with 11 bases sitting between them. Germline V gene data show CDR1 as SGHAT and CDR2 as FQNNGV. The DNA for the CDR3 is TGTGCCAGCAGCAAACAGGACAGCTATGGCTACACCTTC. Translation: CASSKQDSYGYTF.

The chain links TRBV2 to TRBJ1-5; D uncertain. Germline V CDR1 and CDR2: SNHLY, FYNNEI. The CDR3 runs to 14 residues. The V end was cut by 1 base, the J end by 0 bases, with 4 bases between. CDR3 bases: TGTGCCAGCAGTGAAGGGCCTAGCAATCAGCCCCAGCATTTT. This encodes CASSEGPSNQPQHF.

The table lists this clone with a count of one. This rearrangement joins TRBV5-5 to TRBJ1-5; TRBD1 agrees at 7 bases. The CDR3 sequence is 15 residues long. Trimming took 4 bases from V and 0 from J; bases not matched to a gene: 4. In germline, CDR1 is SGHKS, CDR2 YYEKEE (reference sequence). CDR3 DNA sequence: TGTGCCAGCAGCACAGGGGATTATAGCAATCAGCCCCAGCATTTT. Translated: CASSTGDYSNQPQHF.

The V call is TRBV7-9, the J call TRBJ1-2; TRBD1 matches 12 bases. J gave up 4 bases and V 3 bases, and 15 bases lay outside the gene matches. CDR3 length: 19 amino acids. Germline CDR1 SEHNR, CDR2 FQNEAQ (reference sequence). In nucleotides, the CDR3 is TGTGCCAGCAGCTTCCCGGAAGGGGACAGGGGGCGCCCGGGCTATGGCTACACCTTC. This codes for CASSFPEGDRGRPGYGYTF. Filled out from reference TRBV7-9 and TRBJ1-2, the complete variable domain reads DTGVSQNPRHKITKRGQNVTFRCDPISEHNRLYWYRQTLGQGPEFLTYFQNEAQLEKSRLLSDRFSAERPKGSFSTLEIQRTEQGDSAMYLCASSFPEGDRGRPGYGYTFGSGTRLTVV.

The rearrangement links TRBV5-1 to TRBJ2-1; TRBD2 agrees at 10 bases. After removal of 4 bases from V and 9 bases from J, the junction contained 13 bases not matched to a gene. This CDR3 is built from 16 residues. The V gene's germline CDR1 is SGHRS and CDR2 YFSETQ. DNA of the CDR3: TGCGCCAGCAGCGGGCTAGCGGGGGCCTCTTCATCTGAGCAGTTCTTC. It is translated as CASSGLAGASSSEQFF.

The rearrangement joins TRBV21-1 to TRBJ1-5; the listed D gene, TRBD1, was not tested against the DNA. TRBV21-1 is tagged as a pseudogene. The CDR3 has 19 amino acids. DNA for the CDR3: TGTGCCAGCAGCAAAAAAAAACTCAGGGGGACCCAAATCAATCAGCCCCAGCATTTT. Residues: CASSKKKLRGTQINQPQHF.

V usage is TRBV19 and J usage is TRBJ2-4; 9 bases match TRBD1. V shed 4 bases and J 1 base; nucleotides not matched to a gene: 11. The germline V gene has CDR1 LNHDA and CDR2 SQIVND (reference sequence). There are 18 residues in the CDR3. This CDR3 reads CASSTGVWTGVAKNIQYF. Here the CDR3 DNA reads TGTGCCAGTAGTACAGGGGTCTGGACAGGGGTCGCCAAAAACATTCAGTACTTC.

V gene TRBV6-5 combines with J gene TRBJ1-5; the match to TRBD1 covers 7 bases. Germline lookup yields CDR1 MNHEY and CDR2 SVGAGI. This CDR3 contains 14 residues. Trimming took 9 bases from V and 0 from J; bases not matched to a gene: 5. The CDR3 bases are TGTGCCAGTTATGGGACAGCTAGCAATCAGCCCCAGCATTTT. This gives the protein CASYGTASNQPQHF.

The table lists this clone with a count of one. The chain links TRBV19 to TRBJ2-3, with 8 bases fitting TRBD2. The trim removed 6 bases at V and 3 bases at J, leaving 2 bases unmatched. The CDR3 loop spans 13 amino acids. CDR1 and CDR2 (germline): LNHDA, SQIVND (reference sequence). The CDR3 nucleotides are TGTGCCAGTAGGCGCGGGGGGACAGATACGCAGTATTTT. Protein: CASRRGGTDTQYF. Looking up the rest from reference TRBV19 and TRBJ2-3 gives the full variable domain: DGGITQSPKYLFRKEGQNVTLSCEQNLNHDAMYWYRQDPGQGLRLIYYSQIVNDFQKGDIAEGYSVSREKKESFPLTVTSAQKNPTAFYLCASRRGGTDTQYFGPGTRLTVL.

In nucleotides, the CDR3 is TGTGCTAGTGGACCCCCCCCTACTAACACTGAAGCTTTCTTT. Its translation is CASGPPPTNTEAFF. This chain joins TRBV12-5 and TRBJ1-1; D uncertain. Trimming pared 6 bases from V and 2 bases from J, leaving 13 bases between. The CDR3 has 14 residues. Germline V CDR1 and CDR2: LGHNT, FRNRAP.

The rearrangement links TRBV7-8 to TRBJ2-7, with 10 bases that match TRBD2. V was pared by 3 bases and J by 7 bases, with 9 bases of the junction left unmatched. CDR1 is SGHVS, CDR2 FQNEAQ, per germline. This CDR3 contains 15 residues. This chain's CDR3 is CASSFAPSGGWEQYF. DNA of the CDR3: TGTGCCAGCAGCTTCGCGCCTAGCGGGGGTTGGGAGCAGTACTTC.

This clone has more than one count but fewer than ten. The chain uses TRBV3-1 (or the pseudogene TRBV3-2) and TRBJ2-2; D possibly corresponds to TRBD2 (5 bases). The germline CDR1 and CDR2 sequences are LGHDT and YNNKEL (reference sequence). CDR3 length: 14 amino acids. Trimming removed 4 bases at V and 7 bases at J, with 13 bases between. CDR3 DNA: TGTGCCAGCAGCCCCACTTTAGGAGGCGGGGAGCTGTTTTTT. The encoded protein is CASSPTLGGGELFF.

The chain is built from TRBV14 and TRBJ1-6, with D maybe TRBD1 (5 bases). The CDR3 spans 16 residues. Germline CDR1 is SGHDN and CDR2 is FVKESK. With 1 base removed from V and 5 bases from J, the gap between germline ends came to 12 bases. CDR3 loop: CASSQGGRLNNSPLHF. DNA of the CDR3: TGTGCCAGCAGCCAAGGGGGCAGGCTAAATAATTCACCCCTCCACTTT.

The chain is built from TRBV4-2 and TRBJ1-3; D remains ambiguous. Germline V gene sequence: CDR1 LGHNA, CDR2 YNFKEQ. The V and J ends lost 2 bases and 7 bases respectively, with 9 bases between them. This CDR3 region has 13 residues. CDR3 residues: CASSQTGWNTIYF. For the CDR3, the DNA is TGTGCCAGCAGCCAAACCGGTTGGAACACCATATATTTT.